Given below is one TCR beta chain in context. Recruits, aged 18 to 89 years, lived in 20 to 30 US areas. Before they entered the study, exposed participants had met a COVID-19 case within 2 weeks. The CDR3 sequence is 13 residues long. V dropped 10 bases and J dropped 3 bases, with 12 bases sitting between them. CDR1 is ENHRY and CDR2 is SYGVKD in the germline V gene. This sample stems from a study of blood T cell repertoires in COVID-19. Authors' processing steps: Amplification with reference gene primers provided the estimates of nucleated cell counts. Repertoires were generated with immunoSEQ multiplex PCR, while TCRdb's copy carries only in-frame clones and drops some. V and J calls and clone size come straight from that table; D and trimming were deduced from the DNA. The table records some 180,000 clones, 84% of them present only once.

V usage is TRBV10-3 and J usage is TRBJ2-2; D possibly corresponds to TRBD2 (6 bases). Sequencing input: PBMCs or T cells enriched from blood (not recorded which). This receptor was identified in a woman in her thirties who had been exposed to COVID-19. The CDR3 loop reads CATGWRDTGELFF. CDR3 sequence (DNA): TGTGCCACTGGATGGAGGGACACCGGGGAGCTGTTTTTT.